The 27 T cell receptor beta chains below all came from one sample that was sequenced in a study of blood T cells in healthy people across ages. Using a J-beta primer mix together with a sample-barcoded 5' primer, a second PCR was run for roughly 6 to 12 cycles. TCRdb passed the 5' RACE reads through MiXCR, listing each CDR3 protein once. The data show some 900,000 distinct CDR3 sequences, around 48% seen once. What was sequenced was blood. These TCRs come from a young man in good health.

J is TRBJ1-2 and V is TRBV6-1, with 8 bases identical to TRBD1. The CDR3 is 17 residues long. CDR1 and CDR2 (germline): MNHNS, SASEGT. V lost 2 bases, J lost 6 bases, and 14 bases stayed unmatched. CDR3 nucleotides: TGTGCCAGCAGTGAATCTAACAGGGGGGCTGGAGGCGATGGCTACACCTTC. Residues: CASSESNRGAGGDGYTF.

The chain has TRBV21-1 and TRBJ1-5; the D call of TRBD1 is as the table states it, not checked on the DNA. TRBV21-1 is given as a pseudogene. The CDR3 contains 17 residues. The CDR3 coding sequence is TGTGCCGGCCCCGGGACAGCCAGACCCAGGGGCAATCAGCCCCAGCATTTT. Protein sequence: CAGPGTARPRGNQPQHF.

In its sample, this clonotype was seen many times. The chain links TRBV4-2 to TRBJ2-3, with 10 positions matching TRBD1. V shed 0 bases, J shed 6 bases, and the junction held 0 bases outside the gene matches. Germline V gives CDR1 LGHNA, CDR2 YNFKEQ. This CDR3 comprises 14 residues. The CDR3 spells CASSQEDRGDTQYF. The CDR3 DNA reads TGTGCCAGCAGCCAAGAGGACAGGGGGGATACGCAGTATTTT.

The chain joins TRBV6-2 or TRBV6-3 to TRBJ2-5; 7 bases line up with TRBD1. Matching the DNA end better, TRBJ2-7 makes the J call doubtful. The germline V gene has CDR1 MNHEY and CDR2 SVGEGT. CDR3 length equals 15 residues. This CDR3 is CASSYGRDRAYEQYF. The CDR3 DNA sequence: TGTGCCAGCAGTTACGGACGAGACAGGGCCTACGAGCAGTACTTC.

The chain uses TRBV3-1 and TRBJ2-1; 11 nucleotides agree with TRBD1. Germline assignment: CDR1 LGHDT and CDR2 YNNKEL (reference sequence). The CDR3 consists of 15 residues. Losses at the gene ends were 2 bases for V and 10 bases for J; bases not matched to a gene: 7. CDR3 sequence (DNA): TGTGCCAGCAGCCAAAGGACAGGGGGCAGGGACGAGCAGTTCTTC. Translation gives CASSQRTGGRDEQFF.

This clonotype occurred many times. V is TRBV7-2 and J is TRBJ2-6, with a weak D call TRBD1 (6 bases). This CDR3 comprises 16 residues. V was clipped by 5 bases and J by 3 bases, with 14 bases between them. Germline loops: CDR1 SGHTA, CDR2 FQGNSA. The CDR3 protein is CASSLIQGSGANVLTF. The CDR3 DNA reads TGTGCCAGCAGCCTGATACAGGGAAGTGGGGCCAACGTCCTGACTTTC.

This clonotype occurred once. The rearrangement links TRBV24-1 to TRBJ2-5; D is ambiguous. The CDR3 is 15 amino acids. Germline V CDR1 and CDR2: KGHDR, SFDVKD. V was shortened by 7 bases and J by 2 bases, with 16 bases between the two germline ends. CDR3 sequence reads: CATSDPVASQETQYF. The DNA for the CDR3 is TGTGCCACCAGCGACCCGGTGGCTTCTCAAGAGACCCAGTACTTC.

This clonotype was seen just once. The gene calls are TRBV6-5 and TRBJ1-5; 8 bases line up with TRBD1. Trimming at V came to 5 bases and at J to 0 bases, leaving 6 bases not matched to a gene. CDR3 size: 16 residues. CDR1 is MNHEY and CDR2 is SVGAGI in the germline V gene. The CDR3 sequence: CASSTGQANSNQPQHF. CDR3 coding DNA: TGTGCCAGCAGTACGGGACAGGCGAATAGCAATCAGCCCCAGCATTTT.

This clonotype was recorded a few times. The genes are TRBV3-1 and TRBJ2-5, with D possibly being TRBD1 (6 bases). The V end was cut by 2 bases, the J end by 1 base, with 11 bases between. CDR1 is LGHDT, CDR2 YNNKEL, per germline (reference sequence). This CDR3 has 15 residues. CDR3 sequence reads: CASSQKGHLQETQYF. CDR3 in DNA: TGTGCCAGCAGCCAAAAGGGACACCTCCAAGAGACCCAGTACTTC.

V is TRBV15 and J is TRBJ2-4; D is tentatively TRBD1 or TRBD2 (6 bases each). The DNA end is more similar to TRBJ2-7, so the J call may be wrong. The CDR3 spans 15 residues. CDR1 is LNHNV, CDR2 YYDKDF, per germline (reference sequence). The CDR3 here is CATSLKKGGGYEQYF. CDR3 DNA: TGTGCCACCAGCTTAAAAAAAGGGGGAGGCTACGAGCAGTACTTC.

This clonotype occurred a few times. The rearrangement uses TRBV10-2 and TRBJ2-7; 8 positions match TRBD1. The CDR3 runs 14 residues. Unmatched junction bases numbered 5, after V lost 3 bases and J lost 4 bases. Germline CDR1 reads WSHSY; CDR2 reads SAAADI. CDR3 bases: TGCGCCAGCAGTGACCCAGGGGGCGAATACGAGCAGTACTTC. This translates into CASSDPGGEYEQYF.

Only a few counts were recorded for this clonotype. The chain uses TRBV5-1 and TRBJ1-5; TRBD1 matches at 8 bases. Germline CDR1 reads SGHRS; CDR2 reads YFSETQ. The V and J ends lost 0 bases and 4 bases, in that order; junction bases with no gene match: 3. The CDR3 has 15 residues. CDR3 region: CASSLEGDRNQPQHF. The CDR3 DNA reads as TGCGCCAGCAGCTTGGAAGGGGACAGGAATCAGCCCCAGCATTTT. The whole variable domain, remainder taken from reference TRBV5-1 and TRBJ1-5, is KAGVTQTPRYLIKTRGQQVTLSCSPISGHRSVSWYQQTPGQGLQFLFEYFSETQRNKGNFPGRFSGRQFSNSRSEMNVSTLELGDSALYLCASSLEGDRNQPQHFGDGTRLSIL.

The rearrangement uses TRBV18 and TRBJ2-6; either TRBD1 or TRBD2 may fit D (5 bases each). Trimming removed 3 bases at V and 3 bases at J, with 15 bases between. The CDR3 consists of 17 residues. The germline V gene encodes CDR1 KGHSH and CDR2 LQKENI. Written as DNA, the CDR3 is TGTGCCAGCTCACCCTTTCACGGGGACGGTGGGGCCAACGTCCTGACTTTC. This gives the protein CASSPFHGDGGANVLTF.

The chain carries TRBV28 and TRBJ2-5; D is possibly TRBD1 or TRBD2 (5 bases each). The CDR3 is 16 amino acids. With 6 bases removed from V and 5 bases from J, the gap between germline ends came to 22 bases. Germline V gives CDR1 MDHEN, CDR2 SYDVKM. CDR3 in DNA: TGTGCCAGCAGCCAACGAAAGGGGAGTCTGCTGGAGACCCAGTACTTC. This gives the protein CASSQRKGSLLETQYF.

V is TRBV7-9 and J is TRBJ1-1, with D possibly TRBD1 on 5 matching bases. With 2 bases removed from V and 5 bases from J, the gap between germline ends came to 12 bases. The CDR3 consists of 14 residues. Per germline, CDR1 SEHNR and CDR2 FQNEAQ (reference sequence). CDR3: CASSLPRVDTEAFF. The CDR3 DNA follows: TGTGCCAGCAGCTTACCCAGGGTAGATACTGAAGCTTTCTTT.

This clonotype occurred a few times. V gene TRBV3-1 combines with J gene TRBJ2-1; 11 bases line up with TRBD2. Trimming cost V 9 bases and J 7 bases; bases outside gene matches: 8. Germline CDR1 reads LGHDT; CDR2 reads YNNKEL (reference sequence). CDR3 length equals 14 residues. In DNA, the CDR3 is TGTGCCAGTCAACTAGCGGGGGCCCCAAATGAGCAGTTCTTC. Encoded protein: CASQLAGAPNEQFF.

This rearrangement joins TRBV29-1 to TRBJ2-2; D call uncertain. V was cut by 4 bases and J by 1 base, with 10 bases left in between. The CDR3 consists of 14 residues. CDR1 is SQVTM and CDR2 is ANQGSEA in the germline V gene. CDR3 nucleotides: TGCAGCGTTGTAGCCCCGAGGAACACCGGGGAGCTGTTTTTT. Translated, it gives CSVVAPRNTGELFF.

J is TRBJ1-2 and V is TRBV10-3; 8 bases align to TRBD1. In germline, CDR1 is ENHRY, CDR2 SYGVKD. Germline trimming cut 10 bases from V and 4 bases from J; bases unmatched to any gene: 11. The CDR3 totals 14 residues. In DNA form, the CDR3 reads TGTGCCACCAAGGGACAGGTTCGGGGCTATGGCTACACCTTC. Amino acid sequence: CATKGQVRGYGYTF.

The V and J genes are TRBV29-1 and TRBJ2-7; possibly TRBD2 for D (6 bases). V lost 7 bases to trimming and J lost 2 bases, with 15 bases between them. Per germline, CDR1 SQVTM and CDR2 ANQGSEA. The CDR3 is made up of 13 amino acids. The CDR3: CSASSGSTYEQYF. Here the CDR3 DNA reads TGCAGCGCCAGTTCCGGGAGCACCTACGAGCAGTACTTC.

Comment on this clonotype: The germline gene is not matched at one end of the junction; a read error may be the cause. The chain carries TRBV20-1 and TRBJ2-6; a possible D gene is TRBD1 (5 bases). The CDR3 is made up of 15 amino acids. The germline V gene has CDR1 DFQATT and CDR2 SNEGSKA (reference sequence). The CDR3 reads CSARDPGSGANALTF. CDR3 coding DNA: TGCAGTGCTAGGGACCCCGGTTCTGGGGCCAACGCCCTGACTTTC.

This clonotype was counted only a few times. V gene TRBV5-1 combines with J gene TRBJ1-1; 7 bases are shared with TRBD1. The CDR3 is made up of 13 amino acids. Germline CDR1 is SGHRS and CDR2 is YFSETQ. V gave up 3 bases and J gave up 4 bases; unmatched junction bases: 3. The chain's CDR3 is CASSSQGITEAFF. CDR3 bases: TGCGCCAGCAGCTCACAGGGGATCACTGAAGCTTTCTTT.

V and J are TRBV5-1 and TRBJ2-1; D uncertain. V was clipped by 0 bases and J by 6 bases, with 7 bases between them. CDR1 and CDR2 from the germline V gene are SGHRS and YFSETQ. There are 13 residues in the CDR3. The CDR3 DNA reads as TGCGCCAGCAGCTTGGAGACTTCCAATGAGCAGTTCTTC. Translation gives CASSLETSNEQFF.

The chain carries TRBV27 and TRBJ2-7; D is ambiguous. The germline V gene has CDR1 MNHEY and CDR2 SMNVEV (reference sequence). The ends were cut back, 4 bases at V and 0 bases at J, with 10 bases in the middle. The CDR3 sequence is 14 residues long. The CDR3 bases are TGTGCCAGCAGTTCCCAGACAAACTCCTACGAGCAGTACTTC. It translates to CASSSQTNSYEQYF.

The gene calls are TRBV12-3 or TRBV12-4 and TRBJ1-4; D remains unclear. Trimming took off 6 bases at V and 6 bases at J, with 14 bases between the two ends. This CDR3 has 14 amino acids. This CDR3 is CASRFRLWDEKLFF. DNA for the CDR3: TGTGCCAGCAGATTTCGACTGTGGGATGAAAAACTGTTTTTT.

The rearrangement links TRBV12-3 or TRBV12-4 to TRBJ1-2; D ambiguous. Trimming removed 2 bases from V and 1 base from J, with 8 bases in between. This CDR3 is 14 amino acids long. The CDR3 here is CASSLKELNYGYTF. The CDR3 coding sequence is TGTGCCAGCAGTTTAAAGGAACTTAACTATGGCTACACCTTC.

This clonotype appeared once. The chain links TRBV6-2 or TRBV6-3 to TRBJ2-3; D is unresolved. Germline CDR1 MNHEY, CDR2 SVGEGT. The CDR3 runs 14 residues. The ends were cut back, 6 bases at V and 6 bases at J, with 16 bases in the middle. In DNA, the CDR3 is TGTGCCAGCAGCCCGTCGACTGCTCTGGATACGCAGTATTTT. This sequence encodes CASSPSTALDTQYF.

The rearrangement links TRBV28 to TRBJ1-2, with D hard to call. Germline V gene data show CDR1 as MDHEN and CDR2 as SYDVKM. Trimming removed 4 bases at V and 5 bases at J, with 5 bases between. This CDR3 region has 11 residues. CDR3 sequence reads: CASSSCYGYTF. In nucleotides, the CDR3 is TGTGCCAGCAGTTCTTGTTATGGCTACACCTTC.